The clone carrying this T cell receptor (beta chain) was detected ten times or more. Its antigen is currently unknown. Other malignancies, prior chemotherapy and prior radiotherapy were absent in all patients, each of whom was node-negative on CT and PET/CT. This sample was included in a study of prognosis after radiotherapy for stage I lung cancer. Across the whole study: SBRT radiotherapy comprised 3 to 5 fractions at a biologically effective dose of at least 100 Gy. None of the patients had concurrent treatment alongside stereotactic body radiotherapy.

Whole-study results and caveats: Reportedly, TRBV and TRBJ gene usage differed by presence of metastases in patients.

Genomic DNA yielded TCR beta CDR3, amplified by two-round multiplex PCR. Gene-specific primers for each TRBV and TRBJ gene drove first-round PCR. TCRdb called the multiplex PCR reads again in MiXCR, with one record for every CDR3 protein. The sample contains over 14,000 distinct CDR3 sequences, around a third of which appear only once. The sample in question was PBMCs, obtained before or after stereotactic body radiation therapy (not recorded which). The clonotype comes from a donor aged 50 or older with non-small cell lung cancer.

As DNA, the CDR3 is TGTGCCACCAGCAGAGATCCCAGGAGGAACACCATATATTTT. Protein product: CATSRDPRRNTIYF. The chain links TRBV15 to TRBJ1-3; D unclear. With 0 bases removed from V and 7 bases from J, the gap between germline ends came to 10 bases. Germline CDR1 and CDR2: LNHNV and YYDKDF (reference sequence). The CDR3 has 14 residues.